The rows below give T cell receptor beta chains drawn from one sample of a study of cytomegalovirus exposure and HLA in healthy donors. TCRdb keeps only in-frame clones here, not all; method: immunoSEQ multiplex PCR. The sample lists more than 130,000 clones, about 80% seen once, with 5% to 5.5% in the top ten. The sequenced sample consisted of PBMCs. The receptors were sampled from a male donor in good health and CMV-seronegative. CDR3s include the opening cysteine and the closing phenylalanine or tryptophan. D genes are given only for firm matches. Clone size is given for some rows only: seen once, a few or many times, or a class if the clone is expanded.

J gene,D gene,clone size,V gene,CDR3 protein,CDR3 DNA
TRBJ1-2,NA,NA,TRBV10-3,CAISESRGGQVSNYGYTF,TGTGCCATCAGTGAGTCGCGGGGCGGGCAGGTATCCAACTATGGCTACACCTTC
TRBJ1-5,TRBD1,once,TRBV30,CAWDTGQGGQPQHF,TGTGCCTGGGATACGGGACAGGGAGGTCAGCCCCAGCATTTT
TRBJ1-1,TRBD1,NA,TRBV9,CASSQYDRAEAFF,TGTGCCAGCAGCCAATACGACAGGGCTGAAGCTTTCTTT
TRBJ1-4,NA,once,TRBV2,CASIEALANEKLFF,TGTGCCAGCATCGAGGCATTAGCTAATGAAAAACTGTTTTTT
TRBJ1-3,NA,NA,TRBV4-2,CASSQGFGPGDTIYF,TGTGCCAGCAGCCAAGGGTTCGGGCCGGGAGACACCATATATTTT
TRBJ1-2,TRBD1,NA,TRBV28,CASQFGLTGSSSYTF,TGTGCCAGTCAATTCGGGTTGACAGGGTCCTCCAGCTACACCTTC
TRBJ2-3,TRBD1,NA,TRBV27,CASRRTGSDTQYF,TGTGCCAGCAGGAGGACAGGGTCAGATACGCAGTATTTT
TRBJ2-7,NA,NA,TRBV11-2,CASSLVRGWGEQYF,TGTGCCAGCAGCTTAGTCCGGGGTTGGGGCGAGCAGTACTTC
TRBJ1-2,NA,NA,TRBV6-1,CASSEALRGYGYTF,TGTGCCAGCAGTGAAGCGCTTCGGGGGTATGGCTACACCTTC
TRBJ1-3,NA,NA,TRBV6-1,CASSESGAGNTIYF,TGTGCCAGCAGTGAGTCAGGGGCAGGAAACACCATATATTTT
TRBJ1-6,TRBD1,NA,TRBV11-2,CASSFRDRGSSLHF,TGTGCCAGCAGTTTCCGGGACAGGGGCTCCTCCCTCCACTTT
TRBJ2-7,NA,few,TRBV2,CASQGSGDYEQYF,TGTGCCAGCCAGGGGTCTGGGGATTACGAGCAGTACTTC
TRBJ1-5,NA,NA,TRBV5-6,CASSLLGASNQPQHF,TGTGCCAGCAGCTTGTTGGGGGCTAGCAATCAGCCCCAGCATTTT
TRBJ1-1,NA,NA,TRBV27,CASSLRPNTEAFF,TGTGCCAGCAGTCTGCGGCCGAACACTGAAGCTTTCTTT
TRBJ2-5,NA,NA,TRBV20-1,CSARETQYF,TGCAGTGCCAGGGAGACCCAGTACTTC
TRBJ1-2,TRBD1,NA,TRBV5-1,CASSASEQGAGYTF,TGCGCCAGCTCAGCTTCGGAACAGGGGGCCGGGTACACCTTC
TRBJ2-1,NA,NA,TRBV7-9,CASSLSHKGWGNEQFF,TGTGCCAGCAGCTTATCCCACAAGGGGTGGGGCAATGAGCAGTTCTTC
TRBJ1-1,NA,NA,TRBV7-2,CASSFFGDNEAFF,TGTGCCAGCAGCTTCTTCGGGGACAATGAAGCTTTCTTT
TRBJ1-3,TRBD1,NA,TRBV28,CASSVTVQGAGNTIYF,TGTGCCAGCAGTGTAACGGTACAGGGGGCTGGAAACACCATATATTTT
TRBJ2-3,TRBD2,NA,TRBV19,CASSIDAGGTDTQYF,TGTGCCAGTAGTATAGATGCCGGGGGGACAGATACGCAGTATTTT
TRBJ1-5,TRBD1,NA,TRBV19,CASSLKTGTNQPQHF,TGTGCCAGTAGTTTAAAGACAGGGACCAATCAGCCCCAGCATTTT
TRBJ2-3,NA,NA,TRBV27,CASSPRTETDTQYF,TGTGCCAGCAGTCCTAGGACAGAAACAGATACGCAGTATTTT
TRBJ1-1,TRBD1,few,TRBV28,CASSQGGANTEAFF,TGTGCCAGCAGTCAGGGGGGCGCGAACACTGAAGCTTTCTTT
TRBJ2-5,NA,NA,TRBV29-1,CSIGQIQETQYF,TGCAGCATCGGACAGATCCAAGAGACCCAGTACTTC
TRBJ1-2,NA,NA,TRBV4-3,CASSQDKFDSNYGYTF,TGCGCCAGCAGCCAAGATAAATTCGACAGTAACTATGGCTACACCTTC
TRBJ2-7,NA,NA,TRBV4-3,CASSPDHTYEQYF,TGCGCCAGCAGCCCAGACCACACCTACGAGCAGTACTTC